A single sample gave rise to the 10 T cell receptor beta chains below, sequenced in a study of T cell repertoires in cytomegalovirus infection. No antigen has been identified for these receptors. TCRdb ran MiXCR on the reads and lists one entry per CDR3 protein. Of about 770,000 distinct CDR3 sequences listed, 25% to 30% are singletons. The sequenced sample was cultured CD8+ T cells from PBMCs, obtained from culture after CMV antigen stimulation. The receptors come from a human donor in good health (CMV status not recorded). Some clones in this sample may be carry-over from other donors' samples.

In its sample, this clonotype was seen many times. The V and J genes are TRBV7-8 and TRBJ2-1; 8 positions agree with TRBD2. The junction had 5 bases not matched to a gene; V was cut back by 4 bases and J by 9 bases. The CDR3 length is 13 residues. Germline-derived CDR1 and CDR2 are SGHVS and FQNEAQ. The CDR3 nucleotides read TGTGCCAGCAGCTACAGCGGGGGTGCTGAGCAGTTCTTC. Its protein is CASSYSGGAEQFF. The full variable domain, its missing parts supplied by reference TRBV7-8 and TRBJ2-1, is GAGVSQSPRYKVAKRGQDVALRCDPISGHVSLFWYQQALGQGPEFLTYFQNEAQLDKSGLPSDRFFAERPEGSVSTLKIQRTQQEDSAVYLCASSYSGGAEQFFGPGTRLTVL.

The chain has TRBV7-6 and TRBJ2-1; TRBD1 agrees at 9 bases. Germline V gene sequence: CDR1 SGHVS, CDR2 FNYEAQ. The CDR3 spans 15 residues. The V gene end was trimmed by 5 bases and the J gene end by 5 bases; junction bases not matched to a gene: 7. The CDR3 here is CASSPGTGSDNEQFF. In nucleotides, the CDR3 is TGTGCCAGCAGCCCGGGGACAGGGTCCGACAATGAGCAGTTCTTC. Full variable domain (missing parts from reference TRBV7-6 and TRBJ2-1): GAGVSQSPRYKVTKRGQDVALRCDPISGHVSLYWYRQALGQGPEFLTYFNYEAQQDKSGLPNDRFSAERPEGSISTLTIQRTEQRDSAMYRCASSPGTGSDNEQFFGPGTRLTVL.

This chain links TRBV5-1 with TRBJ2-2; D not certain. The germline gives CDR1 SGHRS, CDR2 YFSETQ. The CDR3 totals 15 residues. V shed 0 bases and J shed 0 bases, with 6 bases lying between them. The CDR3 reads CASSLEKSNTGELFF. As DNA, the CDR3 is TGCGCCAGCAGCTTGGAGAAGTCGAACACCGGGGAGCTGTTTTTT.

The chain's CDR3 is CASSIVLLLASTGELFF. CDR3 DNA sequence: TGTGCCAGTAGTATAGTTCTTCTACTAGCGTCCACCGGGGAGCTGTTTTTT. The chain is built from TRBV19 and TRBJ2-2; 7 nucleotides line up with TRBD2. CDR3 length: 17 residues. Losses at the gene ends were 1 base for V and 4 bases for J; bases not matched to a gene: 9. Germline assignment: CDR1 LNHDA and CDR2 SQIVND (reference sequence).

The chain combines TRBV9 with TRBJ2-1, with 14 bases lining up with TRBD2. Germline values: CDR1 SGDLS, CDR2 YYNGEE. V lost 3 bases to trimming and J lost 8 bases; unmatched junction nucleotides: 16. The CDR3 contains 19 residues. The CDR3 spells CASSDRLAGGPHLQDEQFF. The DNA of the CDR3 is TGTGCCAGCAGCGACCGACTAGCGGGGGGGCCTCATTTACAGGATGAGCAGTTCTTC.

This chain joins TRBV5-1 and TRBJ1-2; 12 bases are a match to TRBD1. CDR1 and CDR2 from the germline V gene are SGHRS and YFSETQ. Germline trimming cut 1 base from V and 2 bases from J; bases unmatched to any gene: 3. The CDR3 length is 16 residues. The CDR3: CASSLRDRGPNYGYTF. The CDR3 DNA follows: TGCGCCAGCAGCTTGCGGGACAGGGGGCCCAACTATGGCTACACCTTC.

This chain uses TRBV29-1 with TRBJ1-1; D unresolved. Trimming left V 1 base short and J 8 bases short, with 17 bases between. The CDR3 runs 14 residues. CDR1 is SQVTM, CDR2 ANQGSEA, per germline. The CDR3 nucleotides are TGCAGCGTTGAAGGTGGGGATTCCCTACCCGAAGCTTTCTTT. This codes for CSVEGGDSLPEAFF. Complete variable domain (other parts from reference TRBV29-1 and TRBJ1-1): SAVISQKPSRDICQRGTSLTIQCQVDSQVTMMFWYRQQPGQSLTLIATANQGSEATYESGFVIDKFPISRPNLTFSTLTVSNMSPEDSSIYLCSVEGGDSLPEAFFGQGTRLTVV.

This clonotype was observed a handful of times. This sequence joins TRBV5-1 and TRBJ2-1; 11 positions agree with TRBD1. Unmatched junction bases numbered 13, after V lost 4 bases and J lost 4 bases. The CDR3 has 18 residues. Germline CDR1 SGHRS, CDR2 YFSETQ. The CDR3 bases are TGCGCCAGCAGCCGCCGGGGACAGGGGGATGTCGTGTACAATGAGCAGTTCTTC. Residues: CASSRRGQGDVVYNEQFF.

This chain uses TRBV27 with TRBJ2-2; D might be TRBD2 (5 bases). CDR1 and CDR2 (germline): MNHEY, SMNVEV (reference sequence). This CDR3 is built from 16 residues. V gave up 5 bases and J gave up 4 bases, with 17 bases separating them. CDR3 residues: CASSPDSGYGTGELFF. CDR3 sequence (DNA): TGTGCCAGCAGTCCCGATTCGGGATACGGCACCGGGGAGCTGTTTTTT.

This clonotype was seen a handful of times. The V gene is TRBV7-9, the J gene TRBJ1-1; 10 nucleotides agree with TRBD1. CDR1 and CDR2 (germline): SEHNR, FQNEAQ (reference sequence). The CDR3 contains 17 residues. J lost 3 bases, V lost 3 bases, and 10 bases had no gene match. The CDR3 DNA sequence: TGTGCCAGCAGCTTTTTTGGACAGGGGGTTTGGGACACTGAAGCTTTCTTT. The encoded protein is CASSFFGQGVWDTEAFF. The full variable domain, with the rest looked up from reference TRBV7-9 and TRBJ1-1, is DTGVSQNPRHKITKRGQNVTFRCDPISEHNRLYWYRQTLGQGPEFLTYFQNEAQLEKSRLLSDRFSAERPKGSFSTLEIQRTEQGDSAMYLCASSFFGQGVWDTEAFFGQGTRLTVV.